A single sample gave rise to the 3 T cell receptor beta chains below, sequenced in a study of T cells after somatic rescue of genetic block (dated by TCRdb to 2018 to 2021). Library creation used the immunoSEQ multiplex PCR assay. TCRdb's version of the immuneACCESS table is confined to in-frame rearrangements and falls short of the full clone set. An unresolved V gene accounts for under half of the shortfall where checked; the remainder is of unknown origin. This sample lists around 64,000 clones; approximately 90% were detected once. Around 3% of the sample is in the top ten clones. Sequencing input: peripheral blood mononuclear cells (PBMCs). Receptors originate from a man in his forties.

The V gene is TRBV11-3, the J gene TRBJ2-1; 8 positions match TRBD2. Germline-derived CDR1 and CDR2 are SGHNT and YENEEA. This CDR3 is 19 amino acids long. J was trimmed by 6 bases and V by 0 bases; bases with no gene match: 16. The chain's CDR3 is CASSLEGEDSSGCRNEQFF. For the CDR3, the DNA is TGTGCCAGCAGCTTAGAGGGGGAGGACTCTAGCGGGTGCCGCAATGAGCAGTTCTTC.

The chain links TRBV29-1 to TRBJ1-1; TRBD1 matches at 7 bases. The CDR3 loop spans 14 amino acids. The ends lost 5 bases at V and 0 bases at J; junction bases unmatched: 6. Germline lookup yields CDR1 SQVTM and CDR2 ANQGSEA. The CDR3 region is CSVSGGKMNTEAFF. The CDR3 DNA is TGCAGCGTTTCAGGGGGGAAAATGAACACTGAAGCTTTCTTT.

The chain is built from TRBV4-1 and TRBJ1-4, with 8 bases matching TRBD1. The CDR3 is made up of 17 amino acids. V shed 0 bases and J 4 bases; nucleotides not matched to a gene: 7. In germline, CDR1 is MGHRA, CDR2 YSYEKL. This chain's CDR3 is CASSQDRDRGFNEKLFF. The CDR3 DNA reads as TGCGCCAGCAGCCAAGATCGTGACAGGGGCTTTAATGAAAAACTGTTTTTT.